What follows are 8 T cell receptor beta chains derived from one specimen sequenced in a study of Graves' ophthalmopathy and Graves' hyperthyroidism. Amplified TCR beta CDR3 regions were obtained using RNA transcripts as template. HTBI-primed first-round RT-PCR preceded second-round multiplex PCR. TCRdb fed the multiplex PCR reads into MiXCR, producing one record per CDR3 protein. Of 300,000 to 400,000 distinct CDR3 sequences listed, roughly 17% are singletons. The sequenced sample was peripheral blood. These receptors all come from an adult man with Graves' ophthalmopathy.

J is TRBJ1-6 and V is TRBV5-1; D gene ambiguous. The CDR3 runs 16 residues. Germline CDR1 is SGHRS and CDR2 is YFSETQ. Trimming removed 0 bases at V and 5 bases at J, with 12 bases between. The CDR3 nucleotides are TGCGCCAGCAGCTTGGAGGTTCTTGGGAATAATTCACCCCTCCACTTT. It codes for CASSLEVLGNNSPLHF.

This clonotype was observed at least ten times. The V and J genes are TRBV5-1 and TRBJ1-6, with D uncertain. CDR3 size: 14 residues. The germline V and J ends were trimmed by 4 bases and 2 bases, with 7 bases remaining between them. Germline CDR1 and CDR2: SGHRS and YFSETQ. The CDR3 protein is CASSPLPYNSPLHF. CDR3 coding DNA: TGCGCCAGCAGCCCCCTGCCCTATAATTCACCCCTCCACTTT.

This clonotype was detected ten times or more. The rearrangement uses TRBV6-5 and TRBJ1-6; 8 bases line up with TRBD1. The V gene end was trimmed by 5 bases and the J gene end by 7 bases; junction bases not matched to a gene: 7. This CDR3 has 15 amino acids. Looked up from germline, CDR1 is MNHEY and CDR2 is SVGAGI. CDR3 bases: TGTGCCAGCAGTCGGGACAGGCAGAACAATTCACCCCTCCACTTT. Residues: CASSRDRQNNSPLHF.

This clonotype was counted ten times or more. The gene calls are TRBV20-1 and TRBJ2-7; D is unclear. CDR3 length equals 13 residues. Trimming took off 7 bases at V and 0 bases at J, with 13 bases between the two ends. Germline CDR1 reads DFQATT; CDR2 reads SNEGSKA (reference sequence). The CDR3 region is CSVKAGTSYEQYF. The CDR3 coding sequence is TGCAGTGTAAAGGCAGGCACCTCCTACGAGCAGTACTTC.

This clonotype was found many times. A junction end diverges from the germline sequence, so it may reflect a read error. This chain joins TRBV6-1 and TRBJ2-3; possibly TRBD2 for D (5 bases). Germline CDR1 and CDR2: MNHNS and SASEGT. This CDR3 has 12 residues. The CDR3 DNA follows: TGTGCCAGCAGTGAAGTAGAAGAGCAGGAGGCTTTT. This codes for CASSEVEEQEAF.

This clonotype appeared many times. This chain joins TRBV10-3 and TRBJ1-3; D remains unclear. Per the germline V gene, CDR1 is ENHRY and CDR2 is SYGVKD. The ends were cut back, 4 bases at V and 0 bases at J, with 7 bases in the middle. The CDR3 consists of 14 residues. In DNA form, the CDR3 reads TGTGCCATCAGTGGAGCGGGCTCTGGAAACACCATATATTTT. This sequence encodes CAISGAGSGNTIYF.

This clonotype was recorded many times. The rearrangement uses TRBV30 and TRBJ2-2; D is unresolved. Germline V CDR1 and CDR2: GTSNPN, SVGIG (reference sequence). V was pared by 1 base and J by 5 bases, with 2 bases between. This CDR3 has 11 amino acids. This CDR3 is CAWSETGELFF. The CDR3 DNA reads TGTGCCTGGAGTGAGACCGGGGAGCTGTTTTTT.

Ten or more counts support this clonotype. This chain joins TRBV30 and TRBJ1-5; D is undetermined. Trimming cost V 3 bases and J 5 bases, with 11 bases left between them. Per the germline V gene, CDR1 is GTSNPN and CDR2 is SVGIG (reference sequence). The CDR3 loop spans 13 amino acids. The CDR3 DNA sequence: TGTGCCTGGAGGGGGAGGGATGATCAGCCCCAGCATTTT. As protein: CAWRGRDDQPQHF.